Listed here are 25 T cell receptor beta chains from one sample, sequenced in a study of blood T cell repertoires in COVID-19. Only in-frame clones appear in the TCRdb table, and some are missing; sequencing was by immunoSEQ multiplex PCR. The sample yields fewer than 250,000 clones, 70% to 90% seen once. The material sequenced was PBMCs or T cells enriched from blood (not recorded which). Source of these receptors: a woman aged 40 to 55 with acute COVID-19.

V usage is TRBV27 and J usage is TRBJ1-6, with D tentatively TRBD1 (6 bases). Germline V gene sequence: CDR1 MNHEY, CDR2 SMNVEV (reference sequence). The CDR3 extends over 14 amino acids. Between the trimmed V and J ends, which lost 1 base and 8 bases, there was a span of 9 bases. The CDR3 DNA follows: TGTGCCAGCAGTTTATTACAGGGATATTCACCCCTCCACTTT. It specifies CASSLLQGYSPLHF.

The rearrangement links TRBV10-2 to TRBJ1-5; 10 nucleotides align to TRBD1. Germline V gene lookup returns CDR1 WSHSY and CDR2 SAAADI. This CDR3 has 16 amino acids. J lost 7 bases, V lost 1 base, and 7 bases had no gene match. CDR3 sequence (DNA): TGCGCCAGCAGTGAGTTTGACAGGGGGCTGGGACAGCCCCAGCATTTT. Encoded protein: CASSEFDRGLGQPQHF.

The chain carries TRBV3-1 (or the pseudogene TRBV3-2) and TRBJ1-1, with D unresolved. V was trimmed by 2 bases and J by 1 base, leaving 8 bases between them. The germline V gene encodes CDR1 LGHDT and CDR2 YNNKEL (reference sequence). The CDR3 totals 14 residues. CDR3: CASSQHGPNTEAFF. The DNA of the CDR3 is TGTGCCAGCAGCCAACACGGTCCGAACACTGAAGCTTTCTTT.

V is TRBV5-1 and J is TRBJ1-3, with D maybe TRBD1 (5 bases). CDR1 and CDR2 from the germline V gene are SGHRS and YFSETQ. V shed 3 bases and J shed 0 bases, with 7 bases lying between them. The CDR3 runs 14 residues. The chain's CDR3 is CASSSGVSGNTIYF. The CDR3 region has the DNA TGCGCCAGCAGCTCGGGGGTCTCTGGAAACACCATATATTTT.

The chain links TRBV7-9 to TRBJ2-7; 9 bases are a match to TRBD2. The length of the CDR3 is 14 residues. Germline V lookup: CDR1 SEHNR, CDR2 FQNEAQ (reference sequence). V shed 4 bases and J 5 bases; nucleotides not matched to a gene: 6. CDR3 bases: TGTGCCAGCAGCTATAGCGGGAGCGGCGACGAGCAGTACTTC. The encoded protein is CASSYSGSGDEQYF.

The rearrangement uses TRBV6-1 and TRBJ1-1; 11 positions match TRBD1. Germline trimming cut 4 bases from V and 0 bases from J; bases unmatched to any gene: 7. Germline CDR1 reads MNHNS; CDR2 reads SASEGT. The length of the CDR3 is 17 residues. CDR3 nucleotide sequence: TGTGCCAGCAGTGGAGGGACAGGGGGAAGGATGAACACTGAAGCTTTCTTT. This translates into CASSGGTGGRMNTEAFF.

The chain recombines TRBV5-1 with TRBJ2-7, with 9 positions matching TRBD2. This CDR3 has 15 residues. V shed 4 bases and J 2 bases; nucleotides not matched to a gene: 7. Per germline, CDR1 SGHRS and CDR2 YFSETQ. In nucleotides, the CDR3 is TGCGCCAGCAGCCCGACTAGCGGCCAGACCTACGAGCAGTACTTC. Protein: CASSPTSGQTYEQYF.

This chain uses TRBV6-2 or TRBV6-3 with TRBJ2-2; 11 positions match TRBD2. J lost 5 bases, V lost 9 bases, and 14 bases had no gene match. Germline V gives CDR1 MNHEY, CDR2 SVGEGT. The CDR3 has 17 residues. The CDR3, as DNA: TGTGCCAGTAGCGGGAGGGCCTTTCTCGTAGTTACCGGGGAGCTGTTTTTT. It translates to CASSGRAFLVVTGELFF.

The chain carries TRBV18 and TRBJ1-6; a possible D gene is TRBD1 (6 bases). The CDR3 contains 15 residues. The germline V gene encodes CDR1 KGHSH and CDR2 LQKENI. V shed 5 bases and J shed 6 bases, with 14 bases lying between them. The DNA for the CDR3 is TGTGCCAGCTCATTGGCCAGGGGTCCTAATTCACCCCTCCACTTT. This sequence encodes CASSLARGPNSPLHF.

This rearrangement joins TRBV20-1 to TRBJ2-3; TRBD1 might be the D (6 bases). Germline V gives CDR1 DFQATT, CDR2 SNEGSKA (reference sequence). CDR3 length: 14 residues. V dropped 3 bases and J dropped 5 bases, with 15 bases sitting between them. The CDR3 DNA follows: TGCAGTGCTAGTATCGGTCTAGGGGGAGATACGCAGTATTTT. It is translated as CSASIGLGGDTQYF.

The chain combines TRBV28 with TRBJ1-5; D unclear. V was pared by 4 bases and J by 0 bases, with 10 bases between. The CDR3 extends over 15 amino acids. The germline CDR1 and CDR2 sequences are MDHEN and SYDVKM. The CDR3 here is CASSSHTVSNQPQHF. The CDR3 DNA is TGTGCCAGCAGTTCCCACACCGTTAGCAATCAGCCCCAGCATTTT.

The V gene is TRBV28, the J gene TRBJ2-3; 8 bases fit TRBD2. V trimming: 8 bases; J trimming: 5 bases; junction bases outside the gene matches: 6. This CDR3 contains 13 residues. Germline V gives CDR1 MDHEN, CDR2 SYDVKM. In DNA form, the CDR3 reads TGTGCCAGCCATAGCGGGATAGGAGATACGCAGTATTTT. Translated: CASHSGIGDTQYF.

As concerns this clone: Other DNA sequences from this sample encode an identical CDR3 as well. CDR3 sequence: CASSRLEGQGRRNTIYF. The CDR3 coding sequence is TGTGCCAGCAGCCGTCTCGAGGGACAGGGTAGAAGAAACACCATATATTTT. The chain is built from TRBV11-2 and TRBJ1-3; TRBD1 matches 9 bases. V shed 5 bases and J 5 bases; nucleotides not matched to a gene: 13. In germline, CDR1 is SGHAT, CDR2 FQNNGV. The CDR3 runs to 17 residues.

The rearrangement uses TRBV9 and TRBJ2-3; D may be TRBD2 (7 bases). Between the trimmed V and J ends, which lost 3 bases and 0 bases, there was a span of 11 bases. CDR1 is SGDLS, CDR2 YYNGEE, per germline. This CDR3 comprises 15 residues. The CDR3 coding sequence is TGTGCCAGCAGCGGGGGGGGCGGAAGCACAGATACGCAGTATTTT. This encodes CASSGGGGSTDTQYF.

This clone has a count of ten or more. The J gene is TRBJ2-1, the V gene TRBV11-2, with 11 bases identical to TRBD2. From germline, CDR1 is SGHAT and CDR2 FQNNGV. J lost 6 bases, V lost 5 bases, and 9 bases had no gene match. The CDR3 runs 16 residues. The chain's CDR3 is CASSRLASGRFNEQFF. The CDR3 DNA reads TGTGCCAGCAGCCGCTTGGCTAGCGGGAGGTTCAATGAGCAGTTCTTC.

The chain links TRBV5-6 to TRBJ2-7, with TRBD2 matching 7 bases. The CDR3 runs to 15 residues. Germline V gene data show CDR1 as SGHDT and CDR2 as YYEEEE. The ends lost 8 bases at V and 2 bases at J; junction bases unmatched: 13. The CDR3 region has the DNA TGTGCCAGTATCAAGCGGGAAAGGGGAACCTACGAGCAGTACTTC. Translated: CASIKRERGTYEQYF.

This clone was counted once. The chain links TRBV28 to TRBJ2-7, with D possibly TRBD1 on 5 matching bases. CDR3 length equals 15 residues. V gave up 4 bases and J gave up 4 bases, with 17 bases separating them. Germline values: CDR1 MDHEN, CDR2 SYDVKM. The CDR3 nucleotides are TGTGCCAGCAGTTCGGGCCCTCTTGGGGCTTACGAGCAGTACTTC. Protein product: CASSSGPLGAYEQYF. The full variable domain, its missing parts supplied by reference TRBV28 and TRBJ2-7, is DVKVTQSSRYLVKRTGEKVFLECVQDMDHENMFWYRQDPGLGLRLIYFSYDVKMKEKGDIPEGYSVSREKKERFSLILESASTNQTSMYLCASSSGPLGAYEQYFGPGTRLTVT.

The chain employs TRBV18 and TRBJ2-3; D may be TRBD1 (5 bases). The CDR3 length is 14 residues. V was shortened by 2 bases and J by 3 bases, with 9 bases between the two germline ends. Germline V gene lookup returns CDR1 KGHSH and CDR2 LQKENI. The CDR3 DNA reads TGTGCCAGCTCACCATCTAGACAGACAGATACGCAGTATTTT. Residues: CASSPSRQTDTQYF.

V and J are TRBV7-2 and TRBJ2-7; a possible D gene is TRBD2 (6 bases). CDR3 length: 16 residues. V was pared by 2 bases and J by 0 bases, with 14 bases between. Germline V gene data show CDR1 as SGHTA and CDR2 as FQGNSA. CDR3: CASSLSGTGSSYEQYF. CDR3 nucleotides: TGTGCCAGCAGCTTATCCGGGACTGGGAGCTCCTACGAGCAGTACTTC.

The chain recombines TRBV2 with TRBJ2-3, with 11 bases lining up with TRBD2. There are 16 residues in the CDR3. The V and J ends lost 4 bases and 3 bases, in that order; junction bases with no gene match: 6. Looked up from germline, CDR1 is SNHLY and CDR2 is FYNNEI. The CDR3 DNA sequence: TGTGCCAGCAGTGTGGTCTCTAGCGGGAGGACAGATACGCAGTATTTT. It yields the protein CASSVVSSGRTDTQYF.

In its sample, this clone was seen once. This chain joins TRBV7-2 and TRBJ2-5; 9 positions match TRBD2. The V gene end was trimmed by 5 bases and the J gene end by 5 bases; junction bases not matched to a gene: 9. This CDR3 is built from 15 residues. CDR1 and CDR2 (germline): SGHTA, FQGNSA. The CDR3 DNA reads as TGTGCCAGCAGCCCCAGGGCTAGCGGGACTGAGACCCAGTACTTC. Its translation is CASSPRASGTETQYF. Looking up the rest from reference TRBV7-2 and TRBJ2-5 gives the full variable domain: GAGVSQSPSNKVTEKGKDVELRCDPISGHTALYWYRQSLGQGLEFLIYFQGNSAPDKSGLPSDRFSAERTGGSVSTLTIQRTQQEDSAVYLCASSPRASGTETQYFGPGTRLLVL.

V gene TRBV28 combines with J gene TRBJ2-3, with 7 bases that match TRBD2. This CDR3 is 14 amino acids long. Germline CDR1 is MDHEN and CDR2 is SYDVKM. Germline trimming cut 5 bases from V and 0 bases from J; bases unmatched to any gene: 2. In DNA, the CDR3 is TGTGCCAGCAGTCCTAGCGGTAGCACAGATACGCAGTATTTT. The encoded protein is CASSPSGSTDTQYF.

Here the CDR3 reads CASSNTYEQYF. The CDR3 nucleotides read TGTGCCAGCAGTAATACCTACGAGCAGTACTTC. The chain has TRBV5-6 and TRBJ2-7; D not certain. CDR3 size: 11 residues. The V end was cut by 5 bases, the J end by 2 bases, with 5 bases between. The germline V gene has CDR1 SGHDT and CDR2 YYEEEE.

The CDR3 nucleotides read TGCAGCGTTGTAACTACGGCCGACTATGGCTACACCTTC. Translated, it gives CSVVTTADYGYTF. The chain carries TRBV29-1 and TRBJ1-2; D gene unclear. CDR3 length equals 13 residues. The germline V gene encodes CDR1 SQVTM and CDR2 ANQGSEA. Trimming cost V 4 bases and J 3 bases, with 12 bases left between them.

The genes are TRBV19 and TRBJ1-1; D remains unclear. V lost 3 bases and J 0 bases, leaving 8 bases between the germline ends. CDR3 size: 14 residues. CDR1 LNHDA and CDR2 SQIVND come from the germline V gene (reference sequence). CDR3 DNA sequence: TGTGCCAGTAGTATTCCGGGTTTGAACACTGAAGCTTTCTTT. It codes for CASSIPGLNTEAFF.